Each of the 32 T cell receptor beta chains below was sequenced from the same sample in a study of T cell responses to AZD1222 COVID-19 vaccine. Sequencing was performed with immunoSEQ multiplex PCR; in TCRdb, only in-frame clones are kept and a portion is missing. The sample yields 100,000 to 150,000 clones, 75% to 95% seen once. This specimen was peripheral blood, taken on day 0 of AZD1222 vaccination. The receptors come from an adult in good health.

V usage is TRBV6-2 or TRBV6-3 and J usage is TRBJ2-2, with D uncertain. Germline loops: CDR1 MNHEY, CDR2 SVGEGT. V was pared by 5 bases and J by 6 bases, with 7 bases between. The CDR3 contains 12 residues. The CDR3 DNA is TGTGCCAGCAGTCATAGACCCGGGGAGCTGTTTTTT. It encodes CASSHRPGELFF.

The genes are TRBV5-1 and TRBJ1-2; D may be TRBD1 (5 bases). V was clipped by 4 bases and J by 6 bases, with 10 bases between them. The germline gives CDR1 SGHRS, CDR2 YFSETQ. This CDR3 is built from 12 residues. CDR3 amino acids: CASSPTGDGYTF. The CDR3 DNA follows: TGCGCCAGCAGCCCGACGGGGGATGGCTACACCTTC.

The table lists this clone with a few counts. V usage is TRBV5-1 and J usage is TRBJ2-6; D is perhaps TRBD2 (6 bases). The germline V gene encodes CDR1 SGHRS and CDR2 YFSETQ. Between the trimmed V and J ends, which lost 4 bases and 0 bases, there was a span of 11 bases. The CDR3 has 16 residues. The chain's CDR3 is CASSTGVASGANVLTF. CDR3 nucleotides: TGCGCCAGCAGCACGGGAGTAGCCTCTGGGGCCAACGTCCTGACTTTC.

The rearrangement links TRBV9 to TRBJ2-1, with D hard to call. The CDR3 extends over 14 amino acids. Trimming removed 0 bases at V and 6 bases at J, with 10 bases between. CDR1 SGDLS and CDR2 YYNGEE come from the germline V gene. This CDR3 reads CASSVASGGNEQFF. In nucleotides, the CDR3 is TGTGCCAGCAGCGTAGCGAGTGGCGGCAATGAGCAGTTCTTC.

This clone was observed a handful of times. This chain links TRBV28 with TRBJ1-4; D not certain. Trimming took off 2 bases at V and 12 bases at J, with 10 bases between the two ends. This CDR3 contains 12 residues. In germline, CDR1 is MDHEN, CDR2 SYDVKM. CDR3 bases: TGTGCCAGCAGTTTAATCCTCGGTCAACTGTTTTTT. The encoded protein is CASSLILGQLFF.

V usage is TRBV28 and J usage is TRBJ1-3; TRBD1 matches at 8 bases. V dropped 6 bases and J dropped 4; count of bases not matched to a gene: 5. Germline CDR1 is MDHEN and CDR2 is SYDVKM. The CDR3 is 14 residues long. CDR3 coding DNA: TGTGCCAGCAGGGAACGGGACAGGGGAAACACCATATATTTT. Protein: CASRERDRGNTIYF.

The chain employs TRBV28 and TRBJ2-7; TRBD2 might be the D (5 bases). Looked up from germline, CDR1 is MDHEN and CDR2 is SYDVKM. V shed 4 bases and J shed 2 bases, with 9 bases lying between them. The CDR3 runs 13 residues. CDR3 nucleotide sequence: TGTGCCAGCAGTTCAAGGACTCCCTACGAGCAGTACTTC. It encodes CASSSRTPYEQYF.

V gene TRBV19 combines with J gene TRBJ2-1; possibly TRBD2 for D (5 bases). The CDR3 is 13 amino acids. Germline V gene lookup returns CDR1 LNHDA and CDR2 SQIVND (reference sequence). Trimming pared 7 bases from V and 6 bases from J, leaving 13 bases between. The CDR3 sequence is CASTNSRGNEQFF. The CDR3 coding sequence is TGTGCCAGTACCAACTCCCGGGGCAATGAGCAGTTCTTC.

A few counts support this clone. The rearrangement joins TRBV5-6 to TRBJ2-7; 12 bases fit TRBD2. The CDR3 totals 15 residues. Per the germline V gene, CDR1 is SGHDT and CDR2 is YYEEEE. V dropped 3 bases and J dropped 5; count of bases not matched to a gene: 6. The CDR3 sequence: CASSCGLAGLHEQYF. CDR3 bases: TGTGCCAGCAGCTGCGGACTAGCGGGACTCCACGAGCAGTACTTC. The variable domain in full, with the rest retrieved from reference TRBV5-6 and TRBJ2-7, is DAGVTQSPTHLIKTRGQQVTLRCSPKSGHDTVSWYQQALGQGPQFIFQYYEEEERQRGNFPDRFSGHQFPNYSSELNVNALLLGDSALYLCASSCGLAGLHEQYFGPGTRLTVT.

CDR3 in amino acids: CASSREAVYGYTF. CDR3 DNA: TGTGCCAGCAGTCGAGAGGCGGTCTATGGCTACACCTTC. V usage is TRBV2 and J usage is TRBJ1-2; D uncertain. Trimming pared 5 bases from V and 4 bases from J, leaving 11 bases between. Germline V CDR1 and CDR2: SNHLY, FYNNEI. This CDR3 region has 13 residues.

V gene TRBV27 combines with J gene TRBJ2-2; 7 positions agree with TRBD2. The CDR3 is made up of 16 amino acids. Germline values: CDR1 MNHEY, CDR2 SMNVEV (reference sequence). V lost 7 bases, J lost 3 bases, and 11 bases stayed unmatched. Here the CDR3 DNA reads TGTGCCAGCAAGGGGAGGGCAGGGTCGGACACCGGGGAGCTGTTTTTT. This sequence encodes CASKGRAGSDTGELFF.

The V call is TRBV5-1, the J call TRBJ2-1; the D call may be TRBD1 or TRBD2 (5 bases each). Between the trimmed V and J ends, which lost 4 bases and 9 bases, there was a span of 8 bases. There are 11 residues in the CDR3. Looked up from germline, CDR1 is SGHRS and CDR2 is YFSETQ. For the CDR3, the DNA is TGCGCCAGCAGCCCGGGGACTGAGCAGTTCTTC. It translates to CASSPGTEQFF.

This CDR3 is CASSPVGGQAELFF. As DNA, the CDR3 is TGTGCCAGCAGCCCGGTGGGGGGGCAGGCGGAACTGTTTTTT. The chain uses TRBV9 and TRBJ1-4; D is possibly TRBD1 (6 bases). V gave up 4 bases and J gave up 12 bases, with 19 bases separating them. The CDR3 spans 14 residues. The germline V gene encodes CDR1 SGDLS and CDR2 YYNGEE.

The rearrangement uses TRBV9 and TRBJ2-7; 7 nucleotides match TRBD2. The V segment lost 0 bases and the J segment 0 bases; nucleotides outside the gene matches: 6. CDR1 is SGDLS, CDR2 YYNGEE, per germline. The CDR3 consists of 16 residues. CDR3 in DNA: TGTGCCAGCAGCGTAGGGGAGGGTTTTAGCTCCTACGAGCAGTACTTC. It translates to CASSVGEGFSSYEQYF.

The rearrangement joins TRBV19 to TRBJ2-7, with TRBD1 identical over 9 bases. Germline CDR1 reads LNHDA; CDR2 reads SQIVND (reference sequence). V trimming: 10 bases; J trimming: 2 bases; junction bases outside the gene matches: 9. This CDR3 region has 14 residues. CDR3 residues: CATKPGQGPYEQYF. The CDR3 DNA follows: TGTGCCACTAAACCGGGACAGGGCCCCTACGAGCAGTACTTC.

The gene calls are TRBV25-1 and TRBJ1-2; no firm D call. The CDR3 is made up of 14 amino acids. With 1 base removed from V and 7 bases from J, the gap between germline ends came to 13 bases. Germline-derived CDR1 and CDR2 are MGHDK and SYGVNS. The CDR3 is CASSESITLGGYTF. CDR3 DNA sequence: TGTGCCAGCAGTGAATCAATCACCTTGGGTGGCTACACCTTC.

This clone was observed once. The CDR3 DNA follows: TGTGCCAGCTCACCATCGGTGTTGAGCGATCAGCCCCAGCATTTT. Translation: CASSPSVLSDQPQHF. V and J are TRBV18 and TRBJ1-5; no firm D call. V was trimmed by 2 bases and J by 5 bases, leaving 13 bases between them. CDR1 KGHSH and CDR2 LQKENI come from the germline V gene. There are 15 residues in the CDR3.

This chain joins TRBV19 and TRBJ2-2, with TRBD1 identical over 7 bases. This CDR3 comprises 15 residues. Germline assignment: CDR1 LNHDA and CDR2 SQIVND (reference sequence). Trimming removed 5 bases from V and 3 bases from J; junction bases left unmatched: 6. CDR3 protein: CASSPWDSDTGELFF. CDR3 coding DNA: TGTGCCAGTAGTCCGTGGGACAGCGACACCGGGGAGCTGTTTTTT. The complete variable domain, with remaining parts taken from reference TRBV19 and TRBJ2-2, reads DGGITQSPKYLFRKEGQNVTLSCEQNLNHDAMYWYRQDPGQGLRLIYYSQIVNDFQKGDIAEGYSVSREKKESFPLTVTSAQKNPTAFYLCASSPWDSDTGELFFGEGSRLTVL.

This chain uses TRBV5-4 with TRBJ2-6; D uncertain. The ends were cut back, 3 bases at V and 1 base at J, with 11 bases in the middle. Germline CDR1 and CDR2: SGHNT and YYREEE (reference sequence). The CDR3 has 16 amino acids. The CDR3 sequence is CASSSGFPSGANVLTF. The DNA of the CDR3 is TGTGCCAGCAGCTCCGGGTTTCCTTCTGGGGCCAACGTCCTGACTTTC.

This rearrangement joins TRBV5-5 to TRBJ2-7; tentatively, D is TRBD2 (6 bases). V was clipped by 2 bases and J by 4 bases, with 16 bases between them. The CDR3 is 15 residues long. Per germline, CDR1 SGHKS and CDR2 YYEKEE (reference sequence). Written as DNA, the CDR3 is TGTGCCAGCAGCTTAATCGGGGGAGGCACTTACGAGCAGTACTTC. It encodes CASSLIGGGTYEQYF. The full variable domain, with the rest looked up from reference TRBV5-5 and TRBJ2-7, is DAGVTQSPTHLIKTRGQQVTLRCSPISGHKSVSWYQQVLGQGPQFIFQYYEKEERGRGNFPDRFSARQFPNYSSELNVNALLLGDSALYLCASSLIGGGTYEQYFGPGTRLTVT.

A remark on this clone: Mismatch with germline at one junction end may stem from a read error. Additional DNA sequences in this sample encode the identical CDR3. The chain couples TRBV7-6 to TRBJ2-7; tentatively, D is TRBD2 (8 bases). The CDR3 length is 14 residues. Per germline, CDR1 SGHVS and CDR2 FNYEAQ. CDR3 loop: CASSLAGQIYEQYF. As DNA, the CDR3 is TGCGCCAGCAGCTTAGCGGGACAGATCTACGAGCAGTACTTC.

The J gene is TRBJ2-7, the V gene TRBV2, with 8 bases aligning to TRBD1. The CDR3 contains 12 residues. The ends lost 5 bases at V and 5 bases at J; junction bases unmatched: 2. Looked up from germline, CDR1 is SNHLY and CDR2 is FYNNEI. CDR3 in DNA: TGTGCCAGCAGTCAGACAGGGGACGAGCAGTACTTC. Encoded protein: CASSQTGDEQYF.

The chain has TRBV9 and TRBJ1-1, with unresolved D. The CDR3 loop spans 13 amino acids. Trimming took off 3 bases at V and 7 bases at J, with 13 bases between the two ends. The germline V gene encodes CDR1 SGDLS and CDR2 YYNGEE. CDR3 in DNA: TGTGCCAGCAGCGAGCAACTGGGCGGTGAAGCTTTCTTT. It yields the protein CASSEQLGGEAFF.

The CDR3 is CASIPGQGANTIYF. The CDR3 DNA reads as TGTGCCAGTATCCCGGGACAGGGAGCAAACACCATATATTTT. The chain uses TRBV2 and TRBJ1-3, with 9 nucleotides matching TRBD1. Looked up from germline, CDR1 is SNHLY and CDR2 is FYNNEI. The length of the CDR3 is 14 residues. V lost 9 bases and J lost 6; bases outside the gene matches: 9.

This chain joins TRBV18 and TRBJ2-7; maybe TRBD1 (6 bases). V lost 5 bases to trimming and J lost 5 bases, with 7 bases between them. The CDR3 length is 11 residues. Germline loops: CDR1 KGHSH, CDR2 LQKENI. For the CDR3, the DNA is TGTGCCAGCTCAACAGGGCACGAGCAGTACTTC. Its translation: CASSTGHEQYF.

In the case of this clone: The same CDR3 also results from other DNA sequences found in this sample. CDR3 sequence reads: CASSYVPGETQYF. The CDR3 nucleotides read TGTGCCAGCAGTTACGTCCCGGGGGAGACCCAGTACTTC. V is TRBV6-2 or TRBV6-3 and J is TRBJ2-5; D is perhaps TRBD2 (5 bases). V lost 2 bases, J lost 5 bases, and 9 bases lay in between. Germline V lookup: CDR1 MNHEY, CDR2 SVGEGT. The length of the CDR3 is 13 residues.

This rearrangement joins TRBV15 to TRBJ2-7, with 8 bases matching TRBD2. The CDR3 extends over 15 amino acids. Germline-derived CDR1 and CDR2 are LNHNV and YYDKDF (reference sequence). V lost 4 bases and J lost 2; bases outside the gene matches: 7. The CDR3 coding sequence is TGTGCCACCAGCACTCCTGGAGCGGGAGCCTACGAGCAGTACTTC. Translating gives CATSTPGAGAYEQYF. The complete variable domain, with remaining parts taken from reference TRBV15 and TRBJ2-7, reads DAMVIQNPRYQVTQFGKPVTLSCSQTLNHNVMYWYQQKSSQAPKLLFHYYDKDFNNEADTPDNFQSRRPNTSFCFLDIRSPGLGDTAMYLCATSTPGAGAYEQYFGPGTRLTVT.

The rearrangement links TRBV6-5 to TRBJ2-1, with D tentatively TRBD2 (6 bases). Trimming cost V 6 bases and J 2 bases, with 11 bases left between them. The V gene's germline CDR1 is MNHEY and CDR2 SVGAGI. The CDR3 is 14 amino acids. The CDR3 DNA follows: TGTGCCAGCAGAGACACGGGGGCCTACAATGAGCAGTTCTTC. Residues: CASRDTGAYNEQFF.

V usage is TRBV30 and J usage is TRBJ2-7, with D tentatively TRBD2 (6 bases). The V gene lost 3 bases and the J gene lost 1 base, with 16 bases spanning the gap. This CDR3 comprises 15 residues. Germline V gene sequence: CDR1 GTSNPN, CDR2 SVGIG (reference sequence). The CDR3 nucleotides are TGTGCCTGGAGAGAAATGCGGGGCCCGTCCTACGAGCAGTACTTC. Translating it yields CAWREMRGPSYEQYF.

This sequence joins TRBV19 and TRBJ1-1, with 10 bases lining up with TRBD1. The V gene end was trimmed by 5 bases and the J gene end by 8 bases; junction bases not matched to a gene: 5. The length of the CDR3 is 13 residues. Germline CDR1 and CDR2: LNHDA and SQIVND (reference sequence). The CDR3 reads CASSPRQGAEAFF. In DNA, the CDR3 is TGTGCCAGTAGTCCGCGACAGGGGGCGGAAGCTTTCTTT.

The genes are TRBV2 and TRBJ1-4; D perhaps matches TRBD1 (5 bases). CDR3 length: 13 amino acids. Germline loops: CDR1 SNHLY, CDR2 FYNNEI. Trimming shortened V by 10 bases and J by 7 bases, and 16 bases separated the two germline ends. This CDR3 reads CATTRDQGEKLFF. The CDR3 DNA follows: TGTGCCACCACCAGAGACCAGGGTGAAAAACTGTTTTTT.

In its sample, this clone was seen once. The chain couples TRBV19 to TRBJ2-5, with D perhaps TRBD2 (7 bases). The CDR3 sequence is 13 residues long. V was trimmed by 6 bases and J by 5 bases, leaving 13 bases between them. Per the germline V gene, CDR1 is LNHDA and CDR2 is SQIVND (reference sequence). The CDR3 region has the DNA TGTGCCAGTAGGGACGGGGGGCACGAGACCCAGTACTTC. Translated: CASRDGGHETQYF.